One sample yielded the 23 T cell receptor beta chains listed below, sequenced in a study of T cells in Graves' hyperthyroidism and ophthalmopathy. Amplified regions were TCR beta CDR3 sequences from RNA transcripts. First-round RT-PCR with HTBI primers amplified the TCR CDR3 region. TCRdb re-analysed the multiplex PCR reads in MiXCR, keeping a single row per CDR3 protein. Seen here are hundreds of thousands of distinct CDR3 sequences, nearly 45% observed once, and the top ten hold roughly 6.5%. Sequencing used peripheral blood or thyroid tissue (not recorded which). Source of these receptors: an adult man with Graves' disease, either hyperthyroidism or ophthalmopathy (not recorded which).

Notes on this clonotype: This may be a read error: a much more frequent sequence differs by one nucleotide. J is TRBJ1-1 and V is TRBV7-3; TRBD1 agrees at 8 bases. V lost 2 bases to trimming and J lost 6 bases; unmatched junction nucleotides: 8. Germline CDR1 is SGHTA and CDR2 is FQGTGA. This CDR3 has 15 residues. The CDR3 DNA reads as TGTGCCAGCAGCTTATGTTCAGGGGGCCAGGCTGAAGCTTTCTTT. Protein sequence: CASSLCSGGQAEAFF. Together with reference TRBV7-3 and TRBJ1-1, the CDR3 gives the full variable domain: GAGVSQTPSNKVTEKGKYVELRCDPISGHTALYWYRQSLGQGPEFLIYFQGTGAADDSGLPNDRFFAVRPEGSVSTLKIQRTERGDSAVYLCASSLCSGGQAEAFFGQGTRLTVV.

This chain uses TRBV20-1 with TRBJ1-2; unclear D gene. Trimming removed 0 bases at V and 4 bases at J, with 9 bases between. The length of the CDR3 is 13 residues. The germline gives CDR1 DFQATT, CDR2 SNEGSKA (reference sequence). The CDR3 loop is CSARDQYGYGYTF. CDR3 DNA sequence: TGCAGTGCTAGAGATCAGTACGGCTATGGCTACACCTTC.

This clonotype came up many times. The chain has TRBV5-1 and TRBJ1-2, with a tentative D call TRBD1 (5 bases). In germline, CDR1 is SGHRS, CDR2 YFSETQ. V was pared by 1 base and J by 6 bases, with 13 bases between. The CDR3 runs to 14 residues. CDR3 loop: CASSLFLGEDGYTF. CDR3 in DNA: TGCGCCAGCAGCTTGTTCCTAGGGGAGGATGGCTACACCTTC.

This clonotype was detected ten times or more. This chain joins TRBV10-3 and TRBJ1-1; 11 bases fit TRBD1. The CDR3 runs 14 residues. Germline CDR1 and CDR2: ENHRY and SYGVKD. After removal of 6 bases from V and 4 bases from J, the junction contained 4 bases not matched to a gene. Here the CDR3 DNA reads TGTGCCATCAGAGAGGGGACAGGGGGCACTGAAGCTTTCTTT. Protein sequence: CAIREGTGGTEAFF.

This clonotype has at least ten counts. V is TRBV12-3 or TRBV12-4 and J is TRBJ1-2; 10 positions match TRBD1. The CDR3 has 14 amino acids. Trimming cost V 5 bases and J 8 bases; bases outside gene matches: 8. CDR3 protein: CASSAGTGAQGYTF. Here the CDR3 DNA reads TGTGCCAGCAGTGCCGGGACAGGGGCACAGGGCTACACCTTC.

This clonotype has a handful of counts. The chain uses TRBV19 and TRBJ1-5; D gene unclear. The V gene's germline CDR1 is LNHDA and CDR2 SQIVND (reference sequence). The CDR3 is made up of 15 amino acids. Trimming took 0 bases from V and 1 from J, leaving 7 bases between them. CDR3 amino acids: CASSIDSFSNQPQHF. Written as DNA, the CDR3 is TGTGCCAGTAGTATAGACAGTTTCAGCAATCAGCCCCAGCATTTT. Full variable domain (missing parts from reference TRBV19 and TRBJ1-5): DGGITQSPKYLFRKEGQNVTLSCEQNLNHDAMYWYRQDPGQGLRLIYYSQIVNDFQKGDIAEGYSVSREKKESFPLTVTSAQKNPTAFYLCASSIDSFSNQPQHFGDGTRLSIL.

The chain links TRBV7-3 to TRBJ1-1, with 7 bases that match TRBD1. V shed 5 bases, J shed 5 bases, and the junction held 11 bases outside the gene matches. CDR1 and CDR2 from the germline V gene are SGHTA and FQGTGA. The CDR3 is made up of 15 amino acids. Here the CDR3 DNA reads TGTGCCAGCAGCCCCCGACAGGGATGGGAGACTGAAGCTTTCTTT. Translated: CASSPRQGWETEAFF.

The table lists this clonotype with many counts. V usage is TRBV2 and J usage is TRBJ1-2; the match to TRBD1 covers 9 bases. Germline CDR1 SNHLY, CDR2 FYNNEI. CDR3 length: 13 residues. V trimming: 5 bases; J trimming: 8 bases; junction bases outside the gene matches: 6. Written as DNA, the CDR3 is TGTGCCAGCAGTCCGGGACAGGGTGGGGGCTACACCTTC. As protein: CASSPGQGGGYTF.

This clonotype appeared a few times. The chain employs TRBV2 and TRBJ1-6; D call uncertain. The CDR3 runs 15 residues. V was clipped by 7 bases and J by 3 bases, with 13 bases between them. CDR1 and CDR2 from the germline V gene are SNHLY and FYNNEI. The CDR3 loop reads CASKGEELYNSPLHF. As DNA, the CDR3 is TGTGCCAGCAAGGGTGAGGAGCTCTATAATTCACCCCTCCACTTT.

The table lists this clonotype with many counts. The V call is TRBV15, the J call TRBJ1-1; no clear D. In germline, CDR1 is LNHNV, CDR2 YYDKDF (reference sequence). The CDR3 loop spans 15 amino acids. Trimming removed 3 bases at V and 0 bases at J, with 11 bases between. In DNA form, the CDR3 reads TGTGCCACCAGCAGGTCAACTAAGATGAACACTGAAGCTTTCTTT. Amino acid sequence: CATSRSTKMNTEAFF.

In DNA form, the CDR3 reads TGTGCCAGCAGTTTAGAGGACGAGCAGTACTTC. Its translation: CASSLEDEQYF. V usage is TRBV12-3 or TRBV12-4 and J usage is TRBJ2-7; D remains ambiguous. V dropped 1 base and J dropped 5 bases, with 3 bases sitting between them. The CDR3 consists of 11 residues.

A single count supports this clonotype. The V call is TRBV19, the J call TRBJ1-1; 9 bases agree with TRBD1. The CDR3 loop spans 14 amino acids. CDR1 and CDR2 from the germline V gene are LNHDA and SQIVND (reference sequence). Unmatched junction bases numbered 14, after V lost 5 bases and J lost 13 bases. In DNA, the CDR3 is TGTGCCAGTAGTCTCCGGACAGGGGAAGGTGTTGATTTCTTT. This gives the protein CASSLRTGEGVDFF.

The V and J genes are TRBV10-2 and TRBJ1-2; maybe TRBD1 (5 bases). The V gene's germline CDR1 is WSHSY and CDR2 SAAADI. Trimming pared 2 bases from V and 4 bases from J, leaving 11 bases between. The CDR3 totals 14 residues. The CDR3 DNA follows: TGCGCCAGCAGTGAGACAGGTAGCATCTATGGCTACACCTTC. It translates to CASSETGSIYGYTF.

The chain is built from TRBV7-9 and TRBJ1-2, with unresolved D. There are 14 residues in the CDR3. V was shortened by 5 bases and J by 1 base, with 11 bases between the two germline ends. CDR1 and CDR2 (germline): SEHNR, FQNEAQ (reference sequence). Here the CDR3 reads CASSQGTDNYGYTF. The CDR3 bases are TGTGCCAGCAGCCAAGGCACGGATAACTATGGCTACACCTTC.

The chain carries TRBV24-1 and TRBJ1-5; 7 bases fit TRBD1. CDR3 length: 11 residues. With 6 bases clipped from V and 11 bases from J, the junction kept 3 bases outside the gene matches. Germline-derived CDR1 and CDR2 are KGHDR and SFDVKD. The CDR3 sequence is CATSQGETQHF. CDR3 sequence (DNA): TGTGCCACCAGTCAGGGGGAGACCCAGCATTTT.

The count of this clonotype is one. Being one base from a much bigger clone, this may be a read error. The V call is TRBV11-2, the J call TRBJ1-2, with 9 bases fitting TRBD1. The CDR3 totals 16 residues. CDR1 is SGHAT and CDR2 is FQNNGV in the germline V gene. CDR3 in DNA: TGTGCCTGCAGCCTCCTTGCTCAGACAGGGGGCTATGGCTACACCTTC. Translated, it gives CACSLLAQTGGYGYTF. The full variable domain, with the rest looked up from reference TRBV11-2 and TRBJ1-2, is EAGVAQSPRYKIIEKRQSVAFWCNPISGHATLYWYQQILGQGPKLLIQFQNNGVVDDSQLPKDRFSAERLKGVDSTLKIQPAKLEDSAVYLCACSLLAQTGGYGYTFGSGTRLTVV.

The count of this clonotype is one. This could be a read error, since a much larger clone is one nucleotide away. The CDR3 loop reads CASSPQTVSSSEQYF. In DNA, the CDR3 is TGTGCCAGCAGCCCCCAGACGGTCTCCTCCTCCGAGCAGTACTTC. The chain links TRBV7-8 to TRBJ2-7; D is unresolved. Germline V gene data show CDR1 as SGHVS and CDR2 as FQNEAQ. The CDR3 covers 15 residues.

Worth noting for this clonotype: This clone may be a read error of a much larger clone one base away. This chain links TRBV15 with TRBJ1-6, with unresolved D. This CDR3 has 14 amino acids. V was cut by 3 bases and J by 11 bases, with 14 bases left in between. Germline CDR1 reads LNHNV; CDR2 reads YYDKDF (reference sequence). This CDR3 reads CATSSLAPNPPLHF. In nucleotides, the CDR3 is TGTGCCACCAGCAGCTTAGCGCCGAATCCACCCCTCCACTTT.

The table lists this clonotype with many counts. V and J are TRBV15 and TRBJ2-5, with 9 bases aligning to TRBD1. Looked up from germline, CDR1 is LNHNV and CDR2 is YYDKDF (reference sequence). The CDR3 is 14 amino acids. V lost 8 bases to trimming and J lost 5 bases; unmatched junction nucleotides: 9. The CDR3 is CATLGQGLTETQYF. The CDR3 bases are TGTGCCACCCTTGGACAGGGGTTGACGGAGACCCAGTACTTC.

This clonotype was counted between two and nine times. The V and J genes are TRBV13 and TRBJ1-2; D uncertain. CDR1 is PRHDT and CDR2 is FYEKMQ in the germline V gene (reference sequence). The V end lost 2 bases, the J end lost 9 bases, and 7 bases lay between the germline ends. The CDR3 covers 11 residues. The CDR3 spells CASSLTQSYTF. CDR3 bases: TGTGCCAGCAGCTTAACCCAAAGCTACACCTTC.

The V gene is TRBV11-2, the J gene TRBJ1-5, with TRBD1 identical over 9 bases. The V gene end was trimmed by 2 bases and the J gene end by 9 bases; junction bases not matched to a gene: 5. The CDR3 spans 14 residues. Germline V gives CDR1 SGHAT, CDR2 FQNNGV. CDR3 nucleotide sequence: TGTGCCAGCAGCTTAATGGGACAGGGTTCGCCCCAGCATTTT. Protein sequence: CASSLMGQGSPQHF.

The rearrangement links TRBV28 to TRBJ2-5; no reliable D call. CDR3 size: 13 residues. CDR1 is MDHEN, CDR2 SYDVKM, per germline. Trimming removed 2 bases at V and 2 bases at J, with 6 bases between. CDR3 residues: CASSLPPQETQYF. The CDR3 DNA reads TGTGCCAGCAGTTTACCCCCACAAGAGACCCAGTACTTC.

V usage is TRBV11-1 and J usage is TRBJ2-5; 14 bases map to TRBD2. Germline V lookup: CDR1 SGHAT, CDR2 FQDESV (reference sequence). The CDR3 contains 17 residues. J gave up 3 bases and V 5 bases, and 8 bases lay outside the gene matches. The CDR3, as DNA: TGTGCCAGCAGCCAGTGGACTAGCGGGGGGTTAGAAGAGACCCAGTACTTC. Translated: CASSQWTSGGLEETQYF. The full variable domain, in which reference TRBV11-1 and TRBJ2-5 provide the parts outside the CDR3, is EAEVAQSPRYKITEKSQAVAFWCDPISGHATLYWYRQILGQGPELLVQFQDESVVDDSQLPKDRFSAERLKGVDSTLKIQPAELGDSAMYLCASSQWTSGGLEETQYFGPGTRLLVL.